The entry that follows covers one T cell receptor beta chain sequence. Its antigen remains unknown. The V gene lost 0 bases and the J gene lost 0 bases, with 8 bases spanning the gap. Germline V gene lookup returns CDR1 MNHNS and CDR2 SASEGT. The CDR3 runs 16 residues. TCR beta CDR3 sequences were amplified from RNA transcripts. The HTBI primer set served for first-round RT-PCR of the TCR CDR3. TCRdb redid the calling of the multiplex PCR reads with MiXCR, one entry per CDR3 protein. The sample yields roughly 560,000 distinct CDR3 sequences, roughly 14% seen once. Investigators excluded patients with uncontrolled infection, other autoimmune disease, pregnancy or lactation. Diagnoses were established using clinical symptoms, serum thyroxine and TRAb, thyroid ultrasound and orbital computed tomography. The sample originates from a study of T cells in Graves' hyperthyroidism and ophthalmopathy. General study results and limits: Blood also showed most of the thyroid clonotypes that were expanded above 0.001. Ophthalmopathy, which appeared later, was predicted by the model a median about 6.8 months before onset.

Sequencing was carried out using blood. This TCR was sampled from a woman aged 40 to 55 with Graves' ophthalmopathy. The chain has TRBV6-1 and TRBJ2-2; D is undetermined. CDR3 residues: CASSEAANTNTGELFF. The CDR3 coding sequence is TGTGCCAGCAGTGAAGCGGCCAACACGAACACCGGGGAGCTGTTTTTT.